The source of this T cell receptor (beta chain) is a study of cytomegalovirus exposure and HLA in healthy donors. Germline V CDR1 and CDR2: LNHNV, YYDKDF (reference sequence). This CDR3 is built from 14 residues. Some clones are missing from TCRdb's copy, which holds only in-frame ones; the method was immunoSEQ multiplex PCR. Of approximately 99,000 clones detected, 90% to 96% appear once; the ten largest clones hold under 0.75%. Study outcomes and limitations: The classifier reportedly diagnosed cytomegalovirus status with high specificity and sensitivity.

This clone was detected only once. Its antigen remains unidentified. At one of its ends the junction is not consistent with the germline gene, which may arise from a read error. The receptor comes from a woman under 30 in good health and CMV-seronegative. The sample was PBMCs. The genes are TRBV15 and TRBJ2-7, with D perhaps matching TRBD2 (7 bases). The CDR3 DNA sequence: TGTGCCACCCGCAGGGGTCCGGGGGGTTACGAGCAGTACTTC. It specifies CATRRGPGGYEQYF.